This entry lists 3 T cell receptor beta chains sequenced from one sample in a study of cytomegalovirus exposure and HLA in healthy donors. It was with 60 Vbeta and 13 Jbeta primers that the PCR ran. Sequencing was performed with immunoSEQ multiplex PCR; in TCRdb, only in-frame clones are kept and a portion is missing. Among some 150,000 clones listed, about three quarters were seen once. Input material: PBMCs. The receptors derive from a man aged 50-60 years in good health and CMV-seropositive.

The rearrangement uses TRBV4-3 and TRBJ2-7; tentatively, D is TRBD2 (6 bases). The V gene's germline CDR1 is LGHNA and CDR2 YSLEER. This CDR3 region has 16 residues. V gave up 2 bases and J gave up 1 base, with 15 bases separating them. CDR3 in DNA: TGCGCCAGCAGCCAACTTGGGACGGGAGAATCCTACGAGCAGTACTTC. It encodes CASSQLGTGESYEQYF.

The chain combines TRBV19 with TRBJ1-3, with D perhaps matching TRBD1 (6 bases). This CDR3 spans 13 amino acids. Germline V CDR1 and CDR2: LNHDA, SQIVND (reference sequence). The V end was cut by 5 bases, the J end by 2 bases, with 7 bases between. The CDR3, as DNA: TGTGCCAGTAGTTACAGGGCTGGAAACACCATATATTTT. Amino acid sequence: CASSYRAGNTIYF.

This clone has a handful of counts. The chain couples TRBV29-1 to TRBJ2-1; the match to TRBD1 covers 9 bases. The V gene's germline CDR1 is SQVTM and CDR2 ANQGSEA. This CDR3 has 14 residues. J gave up 5 bases and V 4 bases, and 6 bases lay outside the gene matches. The CDR3 DNA reads as TGCAGCGTTGGTCGACAGGGGGTCAACAATGAGCAGTTCTTC. Translated, it gives CSVGRQGVNNEQFF.